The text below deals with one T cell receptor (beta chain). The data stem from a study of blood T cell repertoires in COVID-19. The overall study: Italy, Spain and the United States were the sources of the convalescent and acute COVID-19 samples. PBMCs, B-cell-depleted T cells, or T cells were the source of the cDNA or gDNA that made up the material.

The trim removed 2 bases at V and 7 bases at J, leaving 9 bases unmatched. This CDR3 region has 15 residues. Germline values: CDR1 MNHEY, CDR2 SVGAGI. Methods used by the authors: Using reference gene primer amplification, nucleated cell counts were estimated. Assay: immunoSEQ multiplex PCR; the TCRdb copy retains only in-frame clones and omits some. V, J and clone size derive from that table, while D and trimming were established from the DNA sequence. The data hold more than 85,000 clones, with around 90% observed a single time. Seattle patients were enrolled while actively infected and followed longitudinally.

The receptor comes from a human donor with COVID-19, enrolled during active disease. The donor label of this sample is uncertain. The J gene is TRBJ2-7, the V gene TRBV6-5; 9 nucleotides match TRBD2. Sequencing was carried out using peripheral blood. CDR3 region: CASSYARGGASEQYF. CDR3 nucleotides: TGTGCCAGCAGTTACGCCCGCGGGGGGGCCAGTGAGCAGTACTTC.